This is a list of T cell receptor beta chains from one sample in a study. From the 5' RACE reads, TCRdb called clonotypes with MiXCR, one entry per CDR3 protein. The sample lists 7,500 to 10,000 distinct CDR3 sequences, around three fifths occurring once. The sample comprised tumor-infiltrating memory CD4+ T cells sorted from the breast tumor. The receptors derive from a female donor with breast cancer. CDR3s include the opening cysteine and the closing phenylalanine or tryptophan. D genes are given only for firm matches. Some rows mark clone size as missing; the rest say once, few, many or name a class of expanded clone.

CDR3 protein: CASTLDPESQHF
CDR3 DNA: TGCGCCAGCACCTTGGACCCAGAGTCCCAGCATTTT
D gene: NA
clone size: NA
V gene: TRBV5-1
J gene: TRBJ1-5

CDR3 protein: CASSFKTGGYYEQYF
CDR3 DNA: TGTGCCAGCAGCTTCAAGACAGGGGGCTACTACGAGCAGTACTTC
D gene: TRBD1
clone size: NA
V gene: TRBV7-2
J gene: TRBJ2-7

CDR3 protein: CSARAGGSIDNEQFF
CDR3 DNA: TGCAGTGCTAGAGCGGGGGGGAGCATCGACAATGAGCAGTTCTTC
D gene: TRBD2
clone size: NA
V gene: TRBV20-1
J gene: TRBJ2-1

CDR3 protein: CASSFRDRVARRGNEQFF
CDR3 DNA: TGTGCCAGCAGTTTCCGGGACAGGGTAGCAAGACGGGGCAATGAGCAGTTCTTC
D gene: TRBD1
clone size: few
V gene: TRBV12-3/TRBV12-4
J gene: TRBJ2-1

CDR3 protein: CASSPGGFYGYTF
CDR3 DNA: TGTGCCAGCAGTCCAGGGGGCTTCTATGGCTACACCTTC
D gene: TRBD1
clone size: NA
V gene: TRBV12-3/TRBV12-4
J gene: TRBJ1-2

CDR3 protein: CASMGSLFSYNEQFF
CDR3 DNA: TGTGCCAGCATGGGATCCCTCTTCTCCTACAATGAGCAGTTCTTC
D gene: NA
clone size: NA
V gene: TRBV7-2
J gene: TRBJ2-1

CDR3 protein: CASSLLALVGYTF
CDR3 DNA: TGTGCCAGCAGCTTACTAGCCCTGGTCGGCTACACCTTC
D gene: NA
clone size: NA
V gene: TRBV7-9
J gene: TRBJ1-2

CDR3 protein: CASSLGGGYTF
CDR3 DNA: TGTGCCAGCAGTTTAGGGGGTGGCTACACCTTC
D gene: NA
clone size: NA
V gene: TRBV12-3/TRBV12-4
J gene: TRBJ1-2

CDR3 protein: CASIQRGGTTGELFF
CDR3 DNA: TGTGCCAGCATCCAACGGGGGGGCACCACCGGGGAGCTGTTTTTT
D gene: TRBD2
clone size: NA
V gene: TRBV6-5
J gene: TRBJ2-2

CDR3 protein: CASSSPTANTGELFF
CDR3 DNA: TGTGCCAGCAGTAGCCCCACAGCCAACACCGGGGAGCTGTTTTTT
D gene: NA
clone size: NA
V gene: TRBV12-3/TRBV12-4
J gene: TRBJ2-2

CDR3 protein: CASGGGNTIYF
CDR3 DNA: TGTGCCTCAGGGGGTGGAAACACCATATATTTT
D gene: TRBD1
clone size: NA
V gene: TRBV28
J gene: TRBJ1-3